The clone carrying this T cell receptor (beta chain) was recorded at least ten times. Its antigen remains unidentified. Germline V lookup: CDR1 SGHRS, CDR2 YFSETQ. The CDR3 is 13 residues long. V shed 3 bases, J shed 3 bases, and the junction held 2 bases outside the gene matches. This specimen comes from a study of T cells in Graves' hyperthyroidism and ophthalmopathy. Broader study findings: Ophthalmopathy, as predicted by the model, came a median 6.5 months after the prediction.

TCR beta CDR3 region amplification was performed from RNA transcripts. HTBI primers were employed in a first-round RT-PCR of the TCR CDR3. TCRdb fed the multiplex PCR reads into MiXCR, producing one record per CDR3 protein. The repertoire holds hundreds of thousands of distinct CDR3 sequences, with about 15% as singletons. Specimen: blood. J is TRBJ2-7 and V is TRBV5-1, with TRBD1 matching over 8 bases. This TCR came from a young woman with Graves' ophthalmopathy. Here the CDR3 DNA reads TGCGCCAGCAGCTGGGACAGGTACTACGAGCAGTACTTC. Its translation is CASSWDRYYEQYF. Variable domain in full (rest from reference TRBV5-1 and TRBJ2-7): KAGVTQTPRYLIKTRGQQVTLSCSPISGHRSVSWYQQTPGQGLQFLFEYFSETQRNKGNFPGRFSGRQFSNSRSEMNVSTLELGDSALYLCASSWDRYYEQYFGPGTRLTVT.